This TCR beta chain was observed in a study of blood T cell repertoires in COVID-19. Overall study context: Acute and convalescent COVID-19 samples came from the United States, Italy and Spain. PBMCs, B-cell-depleted T cells, or T cells were the source of the cDNA or gDNA that made up the material.

The CDR3 is made up of 16 amino acids. Germline assignment: CDR1 MGHRA and CDR2 YSYEKL. V lost 2 bases to trimming and J lost 4 bases; unmatched junction nucleotides: 6. In the source study's methods: Amplified reference gene primers provided the basis for estimating nucleated cell counts. Assay used: immunoSEQ multiplex PCR; TCRdb lists only in-frame clones, some missing. That table gives V, J and clone size, and the DNA gave D and trimming. Of about 250,000 clones detected, 65% to 85% appear once; the ten largest clones hold approximately 9%. This chain connects TRBV4-1 to TRBJ2-5, with 11 nucleotides matching TRBD1. The origin of this receptor is a man aged 40-50 years with active or convalescent COVID-19. Material for sequencing was peripheral blood. CDR3 nucleotides: TGCGCCAGCAGCCAAAGTGGACAGGGGGCGAGAGAGACCCAGTACTTC. It yields the protein CASSQSGQGARETQYF.